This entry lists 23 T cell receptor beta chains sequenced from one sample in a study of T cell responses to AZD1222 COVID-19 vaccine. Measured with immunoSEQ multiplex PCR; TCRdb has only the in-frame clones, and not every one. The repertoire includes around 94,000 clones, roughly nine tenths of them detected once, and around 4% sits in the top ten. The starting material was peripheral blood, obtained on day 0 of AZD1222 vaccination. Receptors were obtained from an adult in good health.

The DNA for the CDR3 is TGTGCCAGCAGCCCCCTGGGACAGGGCTACAATGAGCAGTTCTTC. It encodes CASSPLGQGYNEQFF. J is TRBJ2-1 and V is TRBV3-1 (or the pseudogene TRBV3-2), with 9 bases lining up with TRBD1. V was clipped by 4 bases and J by 3 bases; unmatched bases: 4. This CDR3 has 15 amino acids. Germline V gene sequence: CDR1 LGHDT, CDR2 YNNKEL (reference sequence).

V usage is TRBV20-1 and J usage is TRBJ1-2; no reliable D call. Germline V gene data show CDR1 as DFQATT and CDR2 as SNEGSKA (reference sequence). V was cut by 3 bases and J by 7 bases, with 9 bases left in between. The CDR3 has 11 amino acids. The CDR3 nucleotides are TGCAGTGCTAGCCTCCGTGGTGGCTACACCTTC. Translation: CSASLRGGYTF.

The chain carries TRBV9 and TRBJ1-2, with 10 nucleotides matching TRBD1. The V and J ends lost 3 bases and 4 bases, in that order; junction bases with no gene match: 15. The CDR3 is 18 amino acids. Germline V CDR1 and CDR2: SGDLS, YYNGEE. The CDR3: CASSGLRDRGKSGYGYTF. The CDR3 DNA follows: TGTGCCAGCAGCGGCCTCCGGGACAGGGGAAAGTCGGGCTATGGCTACACCTTC.

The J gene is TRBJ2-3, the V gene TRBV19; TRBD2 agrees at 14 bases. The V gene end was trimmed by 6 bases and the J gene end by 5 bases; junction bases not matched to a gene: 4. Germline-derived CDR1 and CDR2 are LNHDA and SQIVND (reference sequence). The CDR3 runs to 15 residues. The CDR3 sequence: CASRTSGGARDTQYF. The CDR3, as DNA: TGTGCCAGTAGGACTAGCGGGGGGGCCAGAGATACGCAGTATTTT.

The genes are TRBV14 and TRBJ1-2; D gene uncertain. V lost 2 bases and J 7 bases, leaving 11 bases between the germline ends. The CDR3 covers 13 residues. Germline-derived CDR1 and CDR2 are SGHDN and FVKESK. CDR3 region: CASSQQYEAGYTF. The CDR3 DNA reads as TGTGCCAGCAGCCAACAATACGAGGCTGGCTACACCTTC.

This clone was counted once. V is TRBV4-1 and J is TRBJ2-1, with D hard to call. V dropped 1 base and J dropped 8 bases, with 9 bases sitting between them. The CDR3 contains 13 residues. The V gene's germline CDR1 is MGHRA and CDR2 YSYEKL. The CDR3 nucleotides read TGCGCCAGCAGCCAAGTCTCCCTAGATGAGCAGTTCTTC. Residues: CASSQVSLDEQFF.

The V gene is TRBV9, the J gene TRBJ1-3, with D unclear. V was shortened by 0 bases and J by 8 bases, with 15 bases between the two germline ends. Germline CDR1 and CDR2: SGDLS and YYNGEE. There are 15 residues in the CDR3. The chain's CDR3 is CASSVEAQGVDTIYF. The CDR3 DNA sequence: TGTGCCAGCAGCGTAGAGGCCCAAGGTGTAGACACCATATATTTT.

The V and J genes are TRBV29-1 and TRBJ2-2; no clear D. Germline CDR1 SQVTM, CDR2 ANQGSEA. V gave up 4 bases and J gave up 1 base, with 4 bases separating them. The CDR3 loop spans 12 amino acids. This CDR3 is CSVGGNTGELFF. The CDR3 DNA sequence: TGCAGCGTTGGGGGGAACACCGGGGAGCTGTTTTTT.

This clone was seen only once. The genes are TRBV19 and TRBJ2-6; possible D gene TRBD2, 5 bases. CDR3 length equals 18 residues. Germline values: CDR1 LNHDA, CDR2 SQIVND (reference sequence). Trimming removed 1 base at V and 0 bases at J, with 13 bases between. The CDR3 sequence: CASSIVIGNPSGANVLTF. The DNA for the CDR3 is TGTGCCAGTAGTATAGTAATCGGGAACCCCTCTGGGGCCAACGTCCTGACTTTC.

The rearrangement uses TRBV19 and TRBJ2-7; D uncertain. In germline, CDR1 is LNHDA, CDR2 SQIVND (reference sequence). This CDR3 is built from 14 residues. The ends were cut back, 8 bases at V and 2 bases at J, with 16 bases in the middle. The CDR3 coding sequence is TGTGCCAGTTCAGACCCGGGCAGTGCCTACGAGCAGTACTTC. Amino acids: CASSDPGSAYEQYF.

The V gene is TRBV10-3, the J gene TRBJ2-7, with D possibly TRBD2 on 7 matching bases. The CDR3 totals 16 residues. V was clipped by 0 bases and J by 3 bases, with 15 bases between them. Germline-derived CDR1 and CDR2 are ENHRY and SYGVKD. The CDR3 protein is CAISESVGGAHYEQYF. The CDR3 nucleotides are TGTGCCATCAGTGAGTCCGTGGGGGGGGCGCACTACGAGCAGTACTTC.

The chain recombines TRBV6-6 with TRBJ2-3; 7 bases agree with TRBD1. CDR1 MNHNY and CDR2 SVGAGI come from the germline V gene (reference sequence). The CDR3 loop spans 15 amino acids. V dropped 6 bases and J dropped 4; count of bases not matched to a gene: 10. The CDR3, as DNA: TGTGCCAGCAGCCGACAGGGTGAGACGCCAGATACGCAGTATTTT. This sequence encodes CASSRQGETPDTQYF.

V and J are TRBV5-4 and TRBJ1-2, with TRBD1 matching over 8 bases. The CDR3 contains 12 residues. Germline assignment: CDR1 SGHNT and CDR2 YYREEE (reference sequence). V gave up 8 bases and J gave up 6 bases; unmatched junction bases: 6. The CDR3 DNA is TGTGCCAGTATAGGACAGGGCGATGGCTACACCTTC. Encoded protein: CASIGQGDGYTF.

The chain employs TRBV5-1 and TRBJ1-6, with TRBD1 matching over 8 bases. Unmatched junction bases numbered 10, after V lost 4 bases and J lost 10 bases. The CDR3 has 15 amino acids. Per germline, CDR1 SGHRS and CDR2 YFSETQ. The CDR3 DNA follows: TGCGCCAGCAGCCGAGAACAGGGGGGTTGGTCACCCCTCCACTTT. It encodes CASSREQGGWSPLHF.

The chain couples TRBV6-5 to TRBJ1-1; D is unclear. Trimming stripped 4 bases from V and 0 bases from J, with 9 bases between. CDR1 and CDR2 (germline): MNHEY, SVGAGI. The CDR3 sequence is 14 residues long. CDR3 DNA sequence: TGTGCCAGCAGTTTTGAGTCCATGAACACTGAAGCTTTCTTT. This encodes CASSFESMNTEAFF.

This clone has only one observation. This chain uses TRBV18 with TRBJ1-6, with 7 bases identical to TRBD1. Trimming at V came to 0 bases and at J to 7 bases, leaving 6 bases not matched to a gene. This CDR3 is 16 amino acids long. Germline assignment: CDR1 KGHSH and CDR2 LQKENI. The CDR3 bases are TGTGCCAGCTCACCACCTCCCGGGACAGCGAATTCACCCCTCCACTTT. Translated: CASSPPPGTANSPLHF.

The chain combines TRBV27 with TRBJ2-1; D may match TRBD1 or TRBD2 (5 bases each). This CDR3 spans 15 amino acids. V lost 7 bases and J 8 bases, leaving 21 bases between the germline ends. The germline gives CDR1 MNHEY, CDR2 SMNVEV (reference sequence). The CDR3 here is CASIFNGGPRHEQFF. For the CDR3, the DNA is TGTGCCAGCATCTTTAATGGGGGACCCCGACATGAGCAGTTCTTC.

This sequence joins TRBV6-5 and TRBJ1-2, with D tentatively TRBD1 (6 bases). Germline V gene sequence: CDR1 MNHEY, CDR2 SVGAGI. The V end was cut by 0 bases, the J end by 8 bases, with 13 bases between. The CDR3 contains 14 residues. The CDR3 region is CASSYSNRVRGYTF. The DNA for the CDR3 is TGTGCCAGCAGTTACTCGAACAGGGTACGCGGCTACACCTTC.

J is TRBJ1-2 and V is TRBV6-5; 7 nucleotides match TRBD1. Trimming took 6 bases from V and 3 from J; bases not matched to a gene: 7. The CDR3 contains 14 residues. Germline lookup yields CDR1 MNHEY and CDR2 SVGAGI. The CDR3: CASRSRGKYYGYTF. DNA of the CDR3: TGTGCCAGCAGAAGCAGGGGGAAGTACTATGGCTACACCTTC.

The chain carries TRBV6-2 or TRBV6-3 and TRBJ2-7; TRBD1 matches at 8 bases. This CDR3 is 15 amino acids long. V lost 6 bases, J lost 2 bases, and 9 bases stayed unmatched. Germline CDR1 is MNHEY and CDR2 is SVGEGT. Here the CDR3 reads CASSPTGTGAYEQYF. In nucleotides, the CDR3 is TGTGCCAGCAGCCCAACCGGGACAGGAGCCTACGAGCAGTACTTC.

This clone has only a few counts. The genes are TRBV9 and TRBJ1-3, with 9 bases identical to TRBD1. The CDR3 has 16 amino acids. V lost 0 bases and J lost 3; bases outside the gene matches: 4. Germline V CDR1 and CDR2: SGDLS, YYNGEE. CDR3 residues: CASSVEGQGFGNTIYF. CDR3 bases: TGTGCCAGCAGCGTAGAGGGACAGGGTTTTGGAAACACCATATATTTT.

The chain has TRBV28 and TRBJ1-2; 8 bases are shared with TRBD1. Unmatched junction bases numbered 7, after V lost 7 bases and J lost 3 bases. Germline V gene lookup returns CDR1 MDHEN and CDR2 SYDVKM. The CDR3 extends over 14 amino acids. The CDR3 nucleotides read TGTGCCAGCACTCAGACAGGGGACGACTATGGCTACACCTTC. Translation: CASTQTGDDYGYTF.

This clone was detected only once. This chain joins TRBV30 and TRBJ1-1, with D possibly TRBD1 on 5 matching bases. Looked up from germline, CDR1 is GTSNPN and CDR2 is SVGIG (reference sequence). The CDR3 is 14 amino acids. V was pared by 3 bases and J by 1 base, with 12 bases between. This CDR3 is CAWSAGRENTEAFF. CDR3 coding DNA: TGTGCCTGGAGCGCGGGACGGGAGAACACTGAAGCTTTCTTT.